One sample yielded the 23 T cell receptor beta chains listed below, sequenced in a study of shared clonotypes between healthy human individuals. Clones were read by immunoSEQ multiplex PCR, and TCRdb kept only the in-frame ones, dropping some. This sample has about 640,000 clones, with around 72% found just once. Sequences were obtained from memory CD4+ T cells sorted from blood. This sample's subset: CD45RA-negative fraction. Receptors were obtained from a woman aged 25 to 39 in good health.

This clone turned up a few times. V usage is TRBV19 and J usage is TRBJ2-3, with 8 bases matching TRBD2. Germline V gene lookup returns CDR1 LNHDA and CDR2 SQIVND (reference sequence). The CDR3 loop spans 15 amino acids. V shed 2 bases, J shed 6 bases, and the junction held 7 bases outside the gene matches. The CDR3 protein is CASSINAGGGDTQYF. The DNA of the CDR3 is TGTGCCAGTAGTATAAATGCGGGAGGCGGGGATACGCAGTATTTT.

The V and J genes are TRBV9 and TRBJ2-2; 7 bases match TRBD1. Germline CDR1 SGDLS, CDR2 YYNGEE. V was pared by 3 bases and J by 3 bases, with 8 bases of the junction left unmatched. The CDR3 runs 16 residues. The CDR3 nucleotides read TGTGCCAGCAGCGCACTCAGGGGGTTGGACACCGGGGAGCTGTTTTTT. Protein sequence: CASSALRGLDTGELFF.

The chain is built from TRBV11-3 and TRBJ2-3, with TRBD2 matching over 11 bases. The CDR3 is 15 residues long. The ends lost 3 bases at V and 1 base at J; junction bases unmatched: 0. Germline CDR1 reads SGHNT; CDR2 reads YENEEA. The CDR3 loop is CASSFSGRGTDTQYF. As DNA, the CDR3 is TGTGCCAGCAGCTTTAGCGGGAGGGGCACAGATACGCAGTATTTT.

As concerns this clone: It is likely a read error: a sequence one base away is far more abundant. The rearrangement joins TRBV7-9 to TRBJ2-3; no clear D. CDR3 length: 13 residues. Germline-derived CDR1 and CDR2 are SEHNR and FQNEAQ (reference sequence). The CDR3 DNA sequence: TGTGTCAGCAGCTTATCAGGAATAGATACGCAGTATTTT. It specifies CVSSLSGIDTQYF.

This chain joins TRBV6-1 and TRBJ2-7; 9 positions agree with TRBD1. The CDR3 extends over 15 amino acids. Trimming took 4 bases from V and 3 from J; bases not matched to a gene: 7. CDR1 is MNHNS and CDR2 is SASEGT in the germline V gene. The CDR3 bases are TGTGCCAGCAGTGTGGCACAGGGGGCAAACTACGAGCAGTACTTC. Translation: CASSVAQGANYEQYF.

Remarks on this clone: Additional DNA sequences in this sample encode the identical CDR3. The rearrangement links TRBV5-4 to TRBJ2-7, with D perhaps TRBD1 (6 bases). CDR1 and CDR2 (germline): SGHNT, YYREEE (reference sequence). The CDR3 runs to 13 residues. Trimming left V 2 bases short and J 3 bases short, with 9 bases between. The CDR3 protein is CASSFQGYYEQYF. The CDR3 DNA follows: TGTGCCAGCAGCTTTCAGGGGTACTACGAGCAGTACTTC.

This clone appeared a single time. The V gene is TRBV6-1, the J gene TRBJ2-7; tentatively, D is TRBD1 (5 bases). Trimming took off 7 bases at V and 1 base at J, with 11 bases between the two ends. The CDR3 consists of 13 residues. The germline CDR1 and CDR2 sequences are MNHNS and SASEGT. The CDR3 sequence: CASTLTASYEQYF. CDR3 coding DNA: TGTGCCAGCACCCTGACAGCTTCCTACGAGCAGTACTTC.

V is TRBV21-1 and J is TRBJ2-3. TRBV21-1 is recorded as a pseudogene. There are 15 residues in the CDR3. The CDR3 DNA sequence: TGTGCCAGCAGCAATCACCCCTTTCTTACAGATACGCAGTATTTT. Translated, it gives CASSNHPFLTDTQYF.

This clone showed up just once. The chain links TRBV6-5 to TRBJ2-1, with D perhaps being TRBD1 or TRBD2 (5 bases each). This CDR3 comprises 15 residues. V was pared by 5 bases and J by 1 base, with 12 bases between. CDR1 and CDR2 from the germline V gene are MNHEY and SVGAGI. CDR3 sequence (DNA): TGTGCCAGCAGTCCTGGGACCCGGTCCTACAATGAGCAGTTCTTC. Protein product: CASSPGTRSYNEQFF.

There are a few counts of this clone. The same CDR3 can be traced to other DNA sequences in this sample. The genes are TRBV5-1 and TRBJ1-3; no clear D. V lost 4 bases and J lost 0, with 8 bases in between. CDR3 length: 14 amino acids. Germline-derived CDR1 and CDR2 are SGHRS and YFSETQ. CDR3: CASSTGGSGNTIYF. In nucleotides, the CDR3 is TGCGCCAGCAGCACCGGAGGCTCTGGAAACACCATATATTTT.

This rearrangement joins TRBV7-8 to TRBJ1-5; D may be TRBD1 (6 bases). From germline, CDR1 is SGHVS and CDR2 FQNEAQ. The CDR3 loop spans 15 amino acids. V was shortened by 5 bases and J by 6 bases, with 17 bases between the two germline ends. The CDR3 loop reads CASSLEAGGPQPQHF. CDR3 DNA: TGTGCCAGCAGCCTCGAGGCGGGGGGGCCTCAGCCCCAGCATTTT.

This clone was seen only a few times. V is TRBV28 and J is TRBJ1-2; TRBD1 might be the D (6 bases). The length of the CDR3 is 14 residues. Germline V gene sequence: CDR1 MDHEN, CDR2 SYDVKM. V was shortened by 3 bases and J by 13 bases, with 21 bases between the two germline ends. The chain's CDR3 is CASSLAGETQAFTF. The CDR3 DNA follows: TGTGCCAGCAGTTTGGCAGGGGAAACCCAAGCCTTCACCTTC.

The V call is TRBV5-5, the J call TRBJ1-1; D remains ambiguous. This CDR3 has 12 residues. Germline CDR1 is SGHKS and CDR2 is YYEKEE (reference sequence). V gave up 0 bases and J gave up 6 bases, with 6 bases separating them. CDR3 bases: TGTGCCAGCAGCTTGGCCTGGGCTGAAGCTTTCTTT. Its protein is CASSLAWAEAFF. Filled out from reference TRBV5-5 and TRBJ1-1, the complete variable domain reads DAGVTQSPTHLIKTRGQQVTLRCSPISGHKSVSWYQQVLGQGPQFIFQYYEKEERGRGNFPDRFSARQFPNYSSELNVNALLLGDSALYLCASSLAWAEAFFGQGTRLTVV.

The chain employs TRBV28 and TRBJ2-3; D remains ambiguous. V lost 8 bases to trimming and J lost 5 bases, with 23 bases between them. The CDR3 spans 16 residues. Per the germline V gene, CDR1 is MDHEN and CDR2 is SYDVKM. Here the CDR3 DNA reads TGTGCCAGCCAGTTACCGAGTGGGCCCCGCCGAGATACGCAGTATTTT. Encoded protein: CASQLPSGPRRDTQYF.

CDR3 region: CASSFEGSYNEQFF. For the CDR3, the DNA is TGTGCCAGCAGTTTTGAGGGCTCCTACAATGAGCAGTTCTTC. The chain employs TRBV28 and TRBJ2-1; D possibly corresponds to TRBD2 (5 bases). The germline V gene has CDR1 MDHEN and CDR2 SYDVKM. This CDR3 has 14 residues. V lost 3 bases and J lost 0, with 6 bases in between.

This sequence joins TRBV28 and TRBJ2-3, with D unclear. The germline V and J ends were trimmed by 8 bases and 2 bases, with 11 bases remaining between them. There are 13 residues in the CDR3. CDR1 and CDR2 (germline): MDHEN, SYDVKM. CDR3 DNA: TGTGCCAGCTCAGGCGCGGACACAGATACGCAGTATTTT. Its protein product is CASSGADTDTQYF.

This rearrangement joins TRBV2 to TRBJ1-5; no definite D call. The CDR3 totals 12 residues. V was shortened by 6 bases and J by 5 bases, with 8 bases between the two germline ends. The germline CDR1 and CDR2 sequences are SNHLY and FYNNEI. The CDR3 DNA is TGTGCCAGCAGGAGAGGCGATCAGCCCCAGCATTTT. It translates to CASRRGDQPQHF.

The rearrangement links TRBV27 to TRBJ1-5, with 9 bases aligning to TRBD1. Germline V gene data show CDR1 as MNHEY and CDR2 as SMNVEV (reference sequence). After removal of 5 bases from V and 4 bases from J, the junction contained 6 bases not matched to a gene. The CDR3 length is 15 residues. CDR3 sequence reads: CASSRTGGRNQPQHF. The CDR3 DNA sequence: TGTGCCAGCAGTCGCACAGGGGGCCGGAATCAGCCCCAGCATTTT.

The V gene is TRBV5-1, the J gene TRBJ2-7; 8 bases map to TRBD1. Trimming removed 4 bases from V and 2 bases from J; junction bases left unmatched: 11. The CDR3 covers 16 residues. Looked up from germline, CDR1 is SGHRS and CDR2 is YFSETQ. CDR3 bases: TGCGCCAGCAGCACCGGGACAGGAGTGCTTACCTACGAGCAGTACTTC. As protein: CASSTGTGVLTYEQYF.

The count of this clone is one. The CDR3 sequence: CASSTSGTGELFF. DNA for the CDR3: TGCGCCAGCAGTACTAGTGGCACCGGGGAGCTGTTTTTT. This chain links TRBV10-1 with TRBJ2-2, with D possibly being TRBD2 (5 bases). The V gene lost 5 bases and the J gene lost 4 bases, with 8 bases spanning the gap. The CDR3 runs to 13 residues. The germline V gene has CDR1 WNHNN and CDR2 SYGVQD (reference sequence).

The chain employs TRBV7-2 and TRBJ1-5; D ambiguous. The CDR3 has 15 amino acids. V was trimmed by 2 bases and J by 1 base, leaving 9 bases between them. The germline CDR1 and CDR2 sequences are SGHTA and FQGNSA. In DNA form, the CDR3 reads TGTGCCAGCAGCTTACAGAGCATGAGCAATCAGCCCCAGCATTTT. Translation: CASSLQSMSNQPQHF.

The CDR3 bases are TGTGCCTGGAGGCTAGGGACGGGTAACACCGGGGAGCTGTTTTTT. It encodes CAWRLGTGNTGELFF. This chain joins TRBV30 and TRBJ2-2; D might be TRBD1 or TRBD2, each matching 5 bases. CDR1 GTSNPN and CDR2 SVGIG come from the germline V gene (reference sequence). This CDR3 comprises 15 residues. V gave up 3 bases and J gave up 2 bases, with 13 bases separating them.

As regards this clone: The same CDR3 can be traced to other DNA sequences in this sample. V gene TRBV5-1 combines with J gene TRBJ2-3; 7 bases are shared with TRBD2. Per germline, CDR1 SGHRS and CDR2 YFSETQ. The CDR3 runs 16 residues. The V gene end was trimmed by 0 bases and the J gene end by 2 bases; junction bases not matched to a gene: 6. CDR3 DNA sequence: TGCGCCAGCAGCTTGGGGGCTAGCGGAAACACAGATACGCAGTATTTT. It yields the protein CASSLGASGNTDTQYF. Together with reference TRBV5-1 and TRBJ2-3, the CDR3 gives the full variable domain: KAGVTQTPRYLIKTRGQQVTLSCSPISGHRSVSWYQQTPGQGLQFLFEYFSETQRNKGNFPGRFSGRQFSNSRSEMNVSTLELGDSALYLCASSLGASGNTDTQYFGPGTRLTVL.